The 19 T cell receptor beta chains presented below share a single source sample, sequenced in a study of regulatory T cells in long-lasting Graves disease. Time point meaning: persistent/refractory GD, antithyroid drugs over 5 years with positive TRAb. The TCR library used RNA extracted from PBMCs. Arm-PCR of CDR3 regions with iRepertoire HTBI primers generated TCR beta libraries. One entry per CDR3 protein results from TCRdb running MiXCR on the multiplex PCR reads. Altogether some 470,000 distinct CDR3 sequences are present, around a fifth being singletons, with the ten largest covering about 7%. Sequenced here: peripheral blood mononuclear cells (PBMCs), sampled when the disease was refractory, from a patient treated with antithyroid drugs. These receptors were obtained from a female donor with Graves disease.

This clonotype has at least ten counts. CDR3 nucleotides: TGTGCCAGCAGTTACTCGAGTCATAGCAATCAGCCCCAGCATTTT. It translates to CASSYSSHSNQPQHF. The chain links TRBV6-6 to TRBJ1-5; D call uncertain. This CDR3 is built from 15 residues. Germline assignment: CDR1 MNHNY and CDR2 SVGAGI (reference sequence). Trimming took off 0 bases at V and 0 bases at J, with 6 bases between the two ends.

This clonotype was recorded at least ten times. CDR3 bases: TGTGCCAGCAGTTCCTCGATGGGACAAACAAATGAAAAACTGTTTTTT. Encoded protein: CASSSSMGQTNEKLFF. The gene calls are TRBV28 and TRBJ1-4; D perhaps matches TRBD1 (6 bases). V was cut by 4 bases and J by 5 bases, with 17 bases left in between. This CDR3 is 16 amino acids long. Germline V gene lookup returns CDR1 MDHEN and CDR2 SYDVKM. Based on the CDR3 plus reference TRBV28 and TRBJ1-4, the full variable domain is DVKVTQSSRYLVKRTGEKVFLECVQDMDHENMFWYRQDPGLGLRLIYFSYDVKMKEKGDIPEGYSVSREKKERFSLILESASTNQTSMYLCASSSSMGQTNEKLFFGSGTQLSVL.

V usage is TRBV20-1 and J usage is TRBJ2-7; D may correspond to TRBD1 or TRBD2 (6 bases each). V was shortened by 2 bases and J by 7 bases, with 18 bases between the two germline ends. Germline V gene lookup returns CDR1 DFQATT and CDR2 SNEGSKA (reference sequence). This CDR3 comprises 14 residues. The CDR3 region has the DNA TGCAGTGCTAGATTAGGTCGCGGAGGGGGAGAGCAGTACTTC. Amino acids: CSARLGRGGGEQYF.

The chain carries TRBV5-1 and TRBJ2-5; D unresolved. The V and J ends lost 2 bases and 4 bases respectively, with 15 bases between them. This CDR3 region has 15 residues. CDR1 and CDR2 from the germline V gene are SGHRS and YFSETQ. CDR3: CASSFGMGAGETQYF. In DNA form, the CDR3 reads TGCGCCAGCAGCTTTGGGATGGGCGCAGGAGAGACCCAGTACTTC.

CDR3 DNA sequence: TGTGCCACCAGCAGAGAGGGTTTTATGAACACTGAAGCTTTCTTT. Its translation is CATSREGFMNTEAFF. The V and J genes are TRBV15 and TRBJ1-1; no reliable D call. Germline V gene lookup returns CDR1 LNHNV and CDR2 YYDKDF (reference sequence). Trimming removed 0 bases at V and 0 bases at J, with 8 bases between. The CDR3 covers 15 residues.

Ten or more counts support this clonotype. The chain joins TRBV20-1 to TRBJ2-5; 9 bases are a match to TRBD2. The CDR3 extends over 14 amino acids. Germline trimming cut 5 bases from V and 5 bases from J; bases unmatched to any gene: 9. Germline loops: CDR1 DFQATT, CDR2 SNEGSKA (reference sequence). The CDR3 loop is CSAPGRGGHETQYF. CDR3 nucleotide sequence: TGCAGTGCTCCTGGGCGGGGGGGCCACGAGACCCAGTACTTC.

This clonotype was seen a few times. This may come from a read error, since a much larger clone is one base off. This rearrangement joins TRBV27 to TRBJ2-5, with D possibly TRBD2 on 7 matching bases. The CDR3 length is 18 residues. V shed 5 bases and J shed 5 bases, with 27 bases lying between them. Germline CDR1 is MNHEY and CDR2 is SMNVEV (reference sequence). The CDR3 DNA sequence: TGTGCCAGCAGTCATATTCGATCGGCACTAGCGCAGGGGGAGACCCAGTACTTC. It codes for CASSHIRSALAQGETQYF.

This chain uses TRBV20-1 with TRBJ2-7; 7 bases align to TRBD2. The CDR3 sequence is 16 residues long. CDR1 DFQATT and CDR2 SNEGSKA come from the germline V gene (reference sequence). Trimming at V came to 3 bases and at J to 7 bases, leaving 18 bases not matched to a gene. The CDR3 here is CSASDIMDGGRGEQYF. CDR3 coding DNA: TGCAGTGCTAGTGACATTATGGACGGGGGGAGAGGTGAGCAGTACTTC.

This clonotype was seen a single time. The V and J genes are TRBV6-9 and TRBJ2-5; 9 bases line up with TRBD2. The end of the DNA aligns better with TRBJ2-1, so the J call may be wrong. Per the germline V gene, CDR1 is MNHGY and CDR2 is SVAAGI. The CDR3 spans 15 residues. CDR3 protein: CASSYGLAGSNEQFF. The CDR3 nucleotides are TGTGCCAGCAGTTACGGGCTAGCGGGGAGTAATGAGCAGTTCTTC.

The chain's CDR3 is CSGTAGEDIQYF. The CDR3 DNA sequence: TGCAGTGGGACGGCGGGAGAGGACATTCAGTACTTC. This chain uses TRBV20-1 with TRBJ2-4; TRBD2 aligns across 7 bases. The V segment lost 7 bases and the J segment 8 bases; nucleotides outside the gene matches: 8. This CDR3 is built from 12 residues. Germline CDR1 and CDR2: DFQATT and SNEGSKA (reference sequence).

This clonotype appeared a few times. CDR3 in amino acids: CASSLDRRVYEQYF. The CDR3, as DNA: TGCGCCAGCAGCTTGGACAGGAGAGTCTACGAGCAGTACTTC. The chain is built from TRBV5-1 and TRBJ2-7, with D maybe TRBD1 (5 bases). This CDR3 comprises 14 residues. The V end lost 0 bases, the J end lost 3 bases, and 10 bases lay between the germline ends. Germline lookup yields CDR1 SGHRS and CDR2 YFSETQ.

Ten or more counts support this clonotype. The V call is TRBV6-1, the J call TRBJ2-4; 9 bases are shared with TRBD1. CDR3 length: 14 amino acids. V lost 6 bases, J lost 6 bases, and 6 bases stayed unmatched. CDR1 is MNHNS and CDR2 is SASEGT in the germline V gene. CDR3: CASSEQGAGNIQYF. In DNA, the CDR3 is TGTGCCAGCAGCGAACAGGGGGCAGGAAACATTCAGTACTTC.

This clonotype was seen ten or more times. The gene calls are TRBV2 and TRBJ2-7; D might be TRBD2 (6 bases). CDR3 length equals 12 residues. Germline V lookup: CDR1 SNHLY, CDR2 FYNNEI. Trimming took 10 bases from V and 1 from J, leaving 11 bases between them. CDR3 in amino acids: CATGTQSYEQYF. The CDR3 bases are TGTGCCACCGGGACTCAGTCCTACGAGCAGTACTTC.

This chain connects TRBV20-1 to TRBJ2-7; a weak D match, TRBD1 (6 bases). CDR1 is DFQATT, CDR2 SNEGSKA, per germline (reference sequence). V lost 1 base to trimming and J lost 1 base, with 14 bases between them. The length of the CDR3 is 15 residues. DNA of the CDR3: TGCAGTGCTAGAGCCCGCTTTACAGGGTCCTACGAGCAGTACTTC. It encodes CSARARFTGSYEQYF.

This clonotype was counted between two and nine times. The genes are TRBV6-2 or TRBV6-3 and TRBJ1-6; D is perhaps TRBD1 (6 bases). The V end was cut by 7 bases, the J end by 0 bases, with 19 bases between. This CDR3 spans 18 amino acids. The germline V gene encodes CDR1 MNHEY and CDR2 SVGEGT. The CDR3 loop reads CASIPGQLYVSYNSPLHF. The CDR3 nucleotides are TGTGCCAGCATTCCGGGACAATTATATGTCTCCTATAATTCACCCCTCCACTTT.

In its sample, this clonotype was seen many times. The J gene is TRBJ2-7, the V gene TRBV27; 8 bases align to TRBD2. J was trimmed by 0 bases and V by 5 bases; bases with no gene match: 3. Per the germline V gene, CDR1 is MNHEY and CDR2 is SMNVEV (reference sequence). This CDR3 comprises 14 residues. The CDR3 region is CASSNAGGSYEQYF. The CDR3, as DNA: TGTGCCAGCAGTAACGCGGGGGGCTCCTACGAGCAGTACTTC.

At least ten counts were recorded for this clonotype. The chain joins TRBV2 to TRBJ1-6; 8 bases are shared with TRBD1. V shed 6 bases, J shed 8 bases, and the junction held 9 bases outside the gene matches. This CDR3 contains 15 residues. Germline CDR1 reads SNHLY; CDR2 reads FYNNEI. CDR3 in DNA: TGTGCCAGCAGAAACGGACAGGGCACGGATTCACCCCTCCACTTT. Its translation is CASRNGQGTDSPLHF.

This clonotype was counted at least ten times. This chain joins TRBV11-2 and TRBJ2-6; no clear D. CDR1 SGHAT and CDR2 FQNNGV come from the germline V gene. The CDR3 totals 15 residues. The V and J ends lost 5 bases and 0 bases respectively, with 8 bases between them. CDR3 in DNA: TGTGCCAGCAGCCCCTTCTACTCTGGGGCCAACGTCCTGACTTTC. It encodes CASSPFYSGANVLTF.

The CDR3 sequence is CASSVGDSAGGFYYGYTF. The CDR3 coding sequence is TGTGCCAGCAGCGTTGGTGACTCGGCGGGGGGGTTTTACTATGGCTACACCTTC. The gene calls are TRBV9 and TRBJ1-2; TRBD1 is a possible D gene (5 bases). Germline V CDR1 and CDR2: SGDLS, YYNGEE. The CDR3 contains 18 residues. Trimming took off 2 bases at V and 3 bases at J, with 23 bases between the two ends.